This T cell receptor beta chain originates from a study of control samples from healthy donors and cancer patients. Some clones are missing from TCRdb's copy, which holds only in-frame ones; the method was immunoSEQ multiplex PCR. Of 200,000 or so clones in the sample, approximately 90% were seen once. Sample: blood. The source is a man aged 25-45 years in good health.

This chain's CDR3 is CSARDPPEAFF. The CDR3 DNA sequence: TGCAGTGCTAGGGACCCCCCTGAAGCTTTCTTT. The V and J genes are TRBV20-1 and TRBJ1-1; no definite D call. V shed 3 bases and J shed 6 bases, with 8 bases lying between them. The CDR3 is 11 residues long. CDR1 is DFQATT and CDR2 is SNEGSKA in the germline V gene (reference sequence).